These 22 T cell receptor beta chains were all obtained from the same sample, sequenced in a study. The method was immunoSEQ multiplex PCR; TCRdb's version includes in-frame clones alone and lacks a portion of them. The sample yields around 50,000 clones, approximately 93% seen once. Sequences were obtained from PBMCs. The receptors here all came from a man in his forties with rheumatoid arthritis.

V and J are TRBV4-2 and TRBJ1-1; D unresolved. Germline V gene lookup returns CDR1 LGHNA and CDR2 YNFKEQ. CDR3 length: 15 residues. The V gene lost 1 base and the J gene lost 0 bases, with 9 bases spanning the gap. This chain's CDR3 is CASSQGEEMNTEAFF. The CDR3 bases are TGTGCCAGCAGCCAAGGGGAGGAGATGAACACTGAAGCTTTCTTT.

The chain has TRBV7-9 and TRBJ2-1, with 7 bases matching TRBD1. V was pared by 5 bases and J by 8 bases, with 9 bases of the junction left unmatched. This CDR3 is built from 14 residues. Germline lookup yields CDR1 SEHNR and CDR2 FQNEAQ (reference sequence). The CDR3 spells CASSPPTGMDEQFF. CDR3 DNA: TGTGCCAGCAGCCCTCCGACAGGGATGGATGAGCAGTTCTTC.

The V and J genes are TRBV5-4 and TRBJ1-2, with D hard to call. The CDR3 sequence is 15 residues long. The germline CDR1 and CDR2 sequences are SGHNT and YYREEE (reference sequence). Trimming took 0 bases from V and 5 from J, leaving 14 bases between them. The CDR3 coding sequence is TGTGCCAGCAGCTTGGACTTCTCCATTAATTATGGCTACACCTTC. It is translated as CASSLDFSINYGYTF.

Of note for this clone: The sample has other DNA sequences that encode this CDR3 too. V and J are TRBV20-1 and TRBJ2-1; 7 nucleotides line up with TRBD1. CDR1 DFQATT and CDR2 SNEGSKA come from the germline V gene (reference sequence). V was clipped by 6 bases and J by 6 bases; unmatched bases: 2. The CDR3 covers 11 residues. The CDR3 here is CSARQGNEQFF. The CDR3 nucleotides are TGCAGTGCCCGACAGGGCAATGAGCAGTTCTTC.

The chain joins TRBV19 to TRBJ2-1; tentative D call: TRBD1 (5 bases). In germline, CDR1 is LNHDA, CDR2 SQIVND (reference sequence). This CDR3 is 12 amino acids long. V gave up 4 bases and J gave up 8 bases, with 9 bases separating them. CDR3 amino acids: CASSKGVYEQFF. In nucleotides, the CDR3 is TGTGCCAGTAGTAAAGGGGTATATGAGCAGTTCTTC.

The chain carries TRBV7-9 and TRBJ1-1; no clear D. CDR3 length: 13 amino acids. Deletions cut 6 bases from V and 1 base from J, with 9 bases between. The germline V gene has CDR1 SEHNR and CDR2 FQNEAQ (reference sequence). As DNA, the CDR3 is TGTGCCAGCAGAGGAGCGGGGAACACTGAAGCTTTCTTT. Amino acids: CASRGAGNTEAFF.

This chain connects TRBV7-9 to TRBJ2-1; D gene ambiguous. Trimming removed 5 bases from V and 9 bases from J, with 20 bases in between. CDR1 is SEHNR, CDR2 FQNEAQ, per germline (reference sequence). The CDR3 contains 15 residues. As DNA, the CDR3 is TGTGCCAGCAGCCCCCAGGTGTTAGTCGGTGGTGAGCAGTTCTTC. This translates into CASSPQVLVGGEQFF.

The chain combines TRBV23-1 with TRBJ1-2, with unresolved D. Being an ORF, TRBV23-1 has a function that is uncertain. The CDR3 covers 16 residues. Deletions cut 2 bases from V and 0 bases from J, with 13 bases between. The CDR3 DNA reads TGCGCCAGCAGTCAACCGGGCCCCGTACCTAACTATGGCTACACCTTC. It is translated as CASSQPGPVPNYGYTF.

The chain uses TRBV15 and TRBJ2-4, with D perhaps matching TRBD1 (6 bases). CDR1 is LNHNV, CDR2 YYDKDF, per germline (reference sequence). V shed 0 bases and J shed 5 bases, with 11 bases lying between them. CDR3 length: 15 amino acids. In nucleotides, the CDR3 is TGTGCCACCAGCAGAGATCGGGCAGGGGAAAACATTCAGTACTTC. As protein: CATSRDRAGENIQYF.

V is TRBV7-6 and J is TRBJ2-2; TRBD1 agrees at 8 bases. CDR1 is SGHVS, CDR2 FNYEAQ, per germline. The V gene end was trimmed by 0 bases and the J gene end by 4 bases; junction bases not matched to a gene: 7. The CDR3 length is 17 residues. CDR3 DNA sequence: TGTGCCAGCAGCTTAGCGGTCGAGACAGGGGTCACCGGGGAGCTGTTTTTT. It translates to CASSLAVETGVTGELFF.

This clone was seen only a few times. V is TRBV25-1 and J is TRBJ2-2, with 9 bases lining up with TRBD1. Germline V lookup: CDR1 MGHDK, CDR2 SYGVNS. Losses at the gene ends were 6 bases for V and 7 bases for J; bases not matched to a gene: 6. The CDR3 runs to 14 residues. Written as DNA, the CDR3 is TGTGCCAGCAGGCGACAGGGGGTTAGCGGGGAGCTGTTTTTT. This sequence encodes CASRRQGVSGELFF.

The chain joins TRBV6-2 or TRBV6-3 to TRBJ2-5, with D perhaps TRBD1 or TRBD2 (6 bases each). V dropped 2 bases and J dropped 5 bases, with 15 bases sitting between them. The V gene's germline CDR1 is MNHEY and CDR2 SVGEGT. The CDR3 loop spans 15 amino acids. This CDR3 reads CASSYPTRGTETQYF. DNA for the CDR3: TGTGCCAGCAGTTACCCGACTAGGGGGACGGAGACCCAGTACTTC.

V is TRBV15 and J is TRBJ2-7, with a tentative D call TRBD1 (6 bases). The CDR3 length is 14 residues. V dropped 0 bases and J dropped 2 bases, with 8 bases sitting between them. From germline, CDR1 is LNHNV and CDR2 YYDKDF (reference sequence). The CDR3 DNA reads TGTGCCACCAGCAGAGACAGGGGCCCCTACGAGCAGTACTTC. Translating it yields CATSRDRGPYEQYF. The full variable domain, rest sourced from reference TRBV15 and TRBJ2-7, is DAMVIQNPRYQVTQFGKPVTLSCSQTLNHNVMYWYQQKSSQAPKLLFHYYDKDFNNEADTPDNFQSRRPNTSFCFLDIRSPGLGDTAMYLCATSRDRGPYEQYFGPGTRLTVT.

The J gene is TRBJ1-6, the V gene TRBV19; the D is unclear. This CDR3 is built from 12 residues. Germline values: CDR1 LNHDA, CDR2 SQIVND (reference sequence). Trimming pared 9 bases from V and 7 bases from J, leaving 10 bases between. This chain's CDR3 is CASEGRNSPLHF. CDR3 DNA sequence: TGTGCCAGCGAGGGTCGGAATTCACCCCTCCACTTT.

This chain connects TRBV9 to TRBJ1-1; the D gene is possibly TRBD1 (6 bases). Trimming took 4 bases from V and 4 from J, leaving 17 bases between them. The germline gives CDR1 SGDLS, CDR2 YYNGEE. CDR3 length equals 15 residues. The DNA of the CDR3 is TGTGCCAGCAGCCCACTTTGGGGAGGGGGCACTGAAGCTTTCTTT. This gives the protein CASSPLWGGGTEAFF.

The V gene is TRBV28, the J gene TRBJ1-6; D is unresolved. The germline CDR1 and CDR2 sequences are MDHEN and SYDVKM. This CDR3 region has 16 residues. V lost 6 bases, J lost 10 bases, and 22 bases lay in between. The DNA of the CDR3 is TGTGCCAGCAGCTCCCGGGCCCACGGGCGTGGATCACCCCTCCACTTT. Protein product: CASSSRAHGRGSPLHF.

This chain's CDR3 is CASQLPRQGTNIQYF. For the CDR3, the DNA is TGTGCCAGCCAGCTCCCACGACAGGGGACAAACATTCAGTACTTC. This chain links TRBV28 with TRBJ2-4; 8 bases line up with TRBD1. The germline V gene has CDR1 MDHEN and CDR2 SYDVKM. The CDR3 is 15 residues long. Losses at the gene ends were 8 bases for V and 6 bases for J; bases not matched to a gene: 12.

This chain connects TRBV7-6 to TRBJ2-7, with 10 bases lining up with TRBD1. V was pared by 3 bases and J by 4 bases, with 6 bases of the junction left unmatched. Per the germline V gene, CDR1 is SGHVS and CDR2 is FNYEAQ. The CDR3 consists of 15 residues. The CDR3 here is CASSLATGGWYEQYF. The CDR3 region has the DNA TGTGCCAGCAGCTTGGCGACAGGGGGCTGGTACGAGCAGTACTTC.

This clone was seen more than once but under ten times. The CDR3 nucleotides are TGTGCCAGCAGCTTGTGGCAGGGGGCAGGGAGTTCACCCCTCCACTTT. Protein: CASSLWQGAGSSPLHF. The genes are TRBV7-2 and TRBJ1-6, with TRBD1 matching over 8 bases. The CDR3 runs 16 residues. Germline trimming cut 3 bases from V and 9 bases from J; bases unmatched to any gene: 10. From germline, CDR1 is SGHTA and CDR2 FQGNSA. The whole variable domain, filled in from reference TRBV7-2 and TRBJ1-6, reads GAGVSQSPSNKVTEKGKDVELRCDPISGHTALYWYRQSLGQGLEFLIYFQGNSAPDKSGLPSDRFSAERTGGSVSTLTIQRTQQEDSAVYLCASSLWQGAGSSPLHFGNGTRLTVT.

The V call is TRBV9, the J call TRBJ1-1, with a possible D match to TRBD1 (6 bases). In germline, CDR1 is SGDLS, CDR2 YYNGEE. Deletions cut 4 bases from V and 1 base from J, with 14 bases between. The CDR3 covers 15 residues. The CDR3 here is CASSTAETGNTEAFF. CDR3 nucleotides: TGTGCCAGCAGCACAGCGGAGACAGGGAACACTGAAGCTTTCTTT.

On this clone itself: At one end, the junction sequence differs from germline, possibly due to a read error. V is TRBV9 and J is TRBJ1-1; unclear D gene. The CDR3 has 14 residues. The germline gives CDR1 SGDLS, CDR2 YYNGEE. CDR3 coding DNA: TGTGCCAGCAGCGGTAGTCTTGGGAACGCTGAAGCTTTCTTT. Amino acid sequence: CASSGSLGNAEAFF. The full variable domain, rest sourced from reference TRBV9 and TRBJ1-1, is DSGVTQTPKHLITATGQRVTLRCSPRSGDLSVYWYQQSLDQGLQFLIQYYNGEERAKGNILERFSAQQFPDLHSELNLSSLELGDSALYFCASSGSLGNAEAFFGQGTRLTVV.

V and J are TRBV7-2 and TRBJ1-4, with a tentative D call TRBD1 (5 bases). Trimming stripped 5 bases from V and 4 bases from J, with 11 bases between. Germline CDR1 SGHTA, CDR2 FQGNSA. This CDR3 has 14 amino acids. CDR3: CASSHGANNEKLFF. The CDR3, as DNA: TGTGCCAGCAGCCACGGGGCCAATAATGAAAAACTGTTTTTT.